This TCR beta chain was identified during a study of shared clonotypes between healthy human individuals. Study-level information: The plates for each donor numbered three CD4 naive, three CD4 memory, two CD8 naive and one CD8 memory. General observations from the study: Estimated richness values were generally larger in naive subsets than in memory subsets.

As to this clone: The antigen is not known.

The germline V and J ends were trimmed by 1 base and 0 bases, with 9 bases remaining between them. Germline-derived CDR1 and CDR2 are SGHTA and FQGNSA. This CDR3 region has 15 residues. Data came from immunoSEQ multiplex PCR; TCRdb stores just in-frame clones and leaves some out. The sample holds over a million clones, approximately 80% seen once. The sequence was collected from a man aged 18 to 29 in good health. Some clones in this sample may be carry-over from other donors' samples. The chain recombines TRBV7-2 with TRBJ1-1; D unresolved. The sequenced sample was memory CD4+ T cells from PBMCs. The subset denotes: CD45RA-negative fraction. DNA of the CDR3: TGTGCCAGCAGCTTAGAATGGGCCCTGAACACTGAAGCTTTCTTT. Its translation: CASSLEWALNTEAFF.